This T cell receptor (beta chain) emerged from a study of vaccination and CD4 T cells after COVID-19. Study summary: A vaccine, either BNT162b2 or mRNA-1273, was given to participants in two doses. Stimuli were overlapping spike peptide pools of SARS-CoV-2 and three common cold coronaviruses (HCoV-NL63, HCoV-OC43, HCoV-229E).

As to treatment: roughly 10-day PBMC culture with coronavirus spike peptide pools or control peptides (ViraFEST assay). Those CD4+ T cells from the unexposed donor predate the COVID-19 pandemic (2011-2018). At the Johns Hopkins FTIC core, DNA taken from cultured CD4+ T cells was sequenced by way of the Oncomine TCR Beta short-read assay. MiXCR, applied by TCRdb to the PCR reads, yields one record per CDR3 protein. The table lists about 3,000 distinct CDR3 sequences, 25% to 30% of them singletons, with 50% to 70% in the top ten. For this clonotype: Its cognate antigen is unknown.

Per the germline V gene, CDR1 is MNHEY and CDR2 is SVGAGI. CDR3 size: 15 residues. The V end was cut by 4 bases, the J end by 0 bases, with 10 bases between. This chain connects TRBV6-5 to TRBJ2-4; D is unresolved. Material: CD4+ T cells from blood, cultured in vitro. The TCR originated in a human donor in good health. As DNA, the CDR3 is TGTGCCAGCAGTTTACGGACCGGAGCCAAAAACATTCAGTACTTC. Translation gives CASSLRTGAKNIQYF.